The present T cell receptor beta chain was sequenced within a study of T cells after somatic rescue of genetic block. Sequenced by immunoSEQ multiplex PCR; TCRdb stores in-frame clones only, minus some. Seen here are 68,000 or so clones, under 95% observed once, and the top ten hold about 3%. Germline V gene lookup returns CDR1 LNHDA and CDR2 SQIVND (reference sequence). J was trimmed by 8 bases and V by 3 bases; bases with no gene match: 9. The CDR3 runs 16 residues. The chain links TRBV19 to TRBJ1-6; the match to TRBD1 covers 8 bases. This sequence originates from a man aged 35 to 55. Source material: peripheral blood mononuclear cells (PBMCs). As DNA, the CDR3 is TGTGCCAGTAGTATGAGGACAGGGACATTGGATTCACCCCTCCACTTT. Its translation is CASSMRTGTLDSPLHF.